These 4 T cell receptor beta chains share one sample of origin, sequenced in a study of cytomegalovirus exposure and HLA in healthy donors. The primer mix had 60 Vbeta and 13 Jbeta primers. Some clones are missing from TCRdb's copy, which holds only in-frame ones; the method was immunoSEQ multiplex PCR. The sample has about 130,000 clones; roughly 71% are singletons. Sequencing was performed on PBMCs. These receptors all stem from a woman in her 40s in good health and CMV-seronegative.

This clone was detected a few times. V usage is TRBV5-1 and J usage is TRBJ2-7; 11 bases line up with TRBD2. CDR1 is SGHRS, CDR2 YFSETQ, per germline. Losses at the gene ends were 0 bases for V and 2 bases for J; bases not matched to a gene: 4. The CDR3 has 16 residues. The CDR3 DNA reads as TGCGCCAGCAGCTTGGAGGCTAGCGGGGGGCCCTACGAGCAGTACTTC. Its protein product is CASSLEASGGPYEQYF.

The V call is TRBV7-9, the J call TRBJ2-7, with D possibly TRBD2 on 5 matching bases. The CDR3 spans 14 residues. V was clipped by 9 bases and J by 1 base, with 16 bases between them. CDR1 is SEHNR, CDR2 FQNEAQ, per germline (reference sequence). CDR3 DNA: TGTGCCAGTCTAATAAGAGAGGGATCCTACGAGCAGTACTTC. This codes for CASLIREGSYEQYF.

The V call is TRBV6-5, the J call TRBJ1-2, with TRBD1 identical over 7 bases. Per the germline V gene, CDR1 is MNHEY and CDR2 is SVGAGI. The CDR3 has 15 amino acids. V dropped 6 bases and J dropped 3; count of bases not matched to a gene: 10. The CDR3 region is CASRDPGTVDYGYTF. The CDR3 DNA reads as TGTGCCAGCAGGGATCCCGGGACAGTGGACTATGGCTACACCTTC.

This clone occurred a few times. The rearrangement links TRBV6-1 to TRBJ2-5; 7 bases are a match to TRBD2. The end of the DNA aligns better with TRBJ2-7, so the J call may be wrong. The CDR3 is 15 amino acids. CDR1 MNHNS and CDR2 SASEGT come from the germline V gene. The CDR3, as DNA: TGTGCCAGCAGTGACGTCGGGGGGTCATCTGGCGAGCAGTACTTC. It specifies CASSDVGGSSGEQYF.